One and the same sample provided the 21 T cell receptor beta chains below, sequenced in a study of cytomegalovirus exposure and HLA in healthy donors. Repertoires were generated with immunoSEQ multiplex PCR, while TCRdb's copy carries only in-frame clones and drops some. The sample lists approximately 73,000 clones; approximately 95% were seen once. Input material: PBMCs. These TCRs come from a man aged 18 to 30 in good health and CMV-seronegative.

The genes are TRBV4-2 and TRBJ2-3, with 10 bases aligning to TRBD2. The V gene end was trimmed by 0 bases and the J gene end by 4 bases; junction bases not matched to a gene: 10. Germline CDR1 LGHNA, CDR2 YNFKEQ. The CDR3 loop spans 18 amino acids. CDR3 amino acids: CASSQDSLVAGGADTQYF. The CDR3, as DNA: TGTGCCAGCAGCCAAGATTCGTTAGTAGCGGGGGGTGCAGATACGCAGTATTTT.

The chain joins TRBV9 to TRBJ2-7; tentative D call: TRBD2 (6 bases). The CDR3 loop spans 12 amino acids. V was clipped by 3 bases and J by 9 bases, with 13 bases between them. CDR1 SGDLS and CDR2 YYNGEE come from the germline V gene. CDR3 loop: CASSGAGGWQYF. CDR3 coding DNA: TGTGCCAGCAGCGGAGCCGGGGGATGGCAGTACTTC.

This clone was recorded only once. The chain links TRBV5-4 to TRBJ2-2, with 9 positions matching TRBD1. V lost 3 bases and J lost 4; bases outside the gene matches: 10. Germline CDR1 is SGHNT and CDR2 is YYREEE (reference sequence). The CDR3 totals 17 residues. This CDR3 reads CASSWRTGGAGTGELFF. The CDR3 nucleotides read TGTGCCAGCAGCTGGCGTACAGGGGGCGCAGGCACCGGGGAGCTGTTTTTT. Full variable domain (rest looked up from reference TRBV5-4 and TRBJ2-2): ETGVTQSPTHLIKTRGQQVTLRCSSQSGHNTVSWYQQALGQGPQFIFQYYREEENGRGNFPPRFSGLQFPNYSSELNVNALELDDSALYLCASSWRTGGAGTGELFFGEGSRLTVL.

The chain joins TRBV11-2 to TRBJ1-4, with TRBD1 matching 8 bases. The CDR3 has 16 amino acids. Germline V gives CDR1 SGHAT, CDR2 FQNNGV. The junction had 9 bases not matched to a gene; V was cut back by 3 bases and J by 6 bases. CDR3 sequence: CASSFTSGGKDEKLFF. Written as DNA, the CDR3 is TGTGCCAGCAGCTTCACCTCAGGGGGCAAAGATGAAAAACTGTTTTTT.

This chain connects TRBV6-9 to TRBJ2-7, with D possibly being TRBD1 (6 bases). Per germline, CDR1 MNHGY and CDR2 SVAAGI. This CDR3 is 17 amino acids long. V gave up 10 bases and J gave up 2 bases, with 27 bases separating them. The CDR3 loop reads CANHKTGHQHLAYEQYF. CDR3 DNA: TGTGCCAACCACAAAACGGGACACCAACACCTAGCCTACGAGCAGTACTTC.

V and J are TRBV7-6 and TRBJ2-6; possibly TRBD1 for D (6 bases). The V and J ends lost 3 bases and 0 bases respectively, with 12 bases between them. CDR3 size: 17 residues. Germline V gene lookup returns CDR1 SGHVS and CDR2 FNYEAQ. The CDR3 reads CASSLHRDGSGANVLTF. CDR3 DNA sequence: TGTGCCAGCAGCTTGCACAGGGACGGCTCTGGGGCCAACGTCCTGACTTTC.

The rearrangement uses TRBV5-1 and TRBJ1-4; D uncertain. The germline gives CDR1 SGHRS, CDR2 YFSETQ. CDR3 length: 16 amino acids. V gave up 4 bases and J gave up 5 bases, with 18 bases separating them. CDR3 DNA: TGCGCCAGCAGCCCTACTGACATTTCCCTAAATGAAAAACTGTTTTTT. It encodes CASSPTDISLNEKLFF.

The rearrangement uses TRBV19 and TRBJ1-5; perhaps TRBD1 as D (5 bases). There are 17 residues in the CDR3. From germline, CDR1 is LNHDA and CDR2 SQIVND (reference sequence). Trimming took 3 bases from V and 5 from J, leaving 20 bases between them. Here the CDR3 DNA reads TGTGCCAGTAGTATTAGACCCCACCTGACAGCCCATCAGCCCCAGCATTTT. It codes for CASSIRPHLTAHQPQHF.

The chain combines TRBV27 with TRBJ1-5, with unresolved D. The CDR3 covers 13 residues. Germline CDR1 MNHEY, CDR2 SMNVEV (reference sequence). V shed 3 bases and J shed 6 bases, with 9 bases lying between them. The CDR3 loop reads CASSFYPSQPQHF. The CDR3 nucleotides read TGTGCCAGCAGTTTTTACCCTAGTCAGCCCCAGCATTTT.

This chain links TRBV10-3 with TRBJ2-7; D is perhaps TRBD1 (6 bases). The CDR3 is made up of 14 amino acids. Trimming took 3 bases from V and 2 from J, leaving 11 bases between them. Germline V gene lookup returns CDR1 ENHRY and CDR2 SYGVKD. As DNA, the CDR3 is TGTGCCATCAGTGAACAGGGCCAACCCTACGAGCAGTACTTC. It specifies CAISEQGQPYEQYF.

The chain has TRBV7-2 and TRBJ2-2; maybe TRBD2 (6 bases). The CDR3 loop spans 16 amino acids. V lost 5 bases, J lost 3 bases, and 16 bases lay in between. Germline V gene lookup returns CDR1 SGHTA and CDR2 FQGNSA. As DNA, the CDR3 is TGTGCCAGCAGCACTGACGGGGGAGATCACACCGGGGAGCTGTTTTTT. Its protein is CASSTDGGDHTGELFF.

The chain is built from TRBV13 and TRBJ2-7; tentatively, D is TRBD1 (6 bases). Per the germline V gene, CDR1 is PRHDT and CDR2 is FYEKMQ (reference sequence). V lost 4 bases to trimming and J lost 6 bases, with 19 bases between them. The CDR3 is made up of 15 amino acids. The CDR3 here is CASSSRGQGLAEQYF. The CDR3 region has the DNA TGTGCCAGCAGCTCCCGGGGACAAGGGCTCGCCGAGCAGTACTTC.

The chain is built from TRBV27 and TRBJ1-2; a weak D match, TRBD1 (6 bases). V was trimmed by 7 bases and J by 3 bases, leaving 15 bases between them. Germline V gene lookup returns CDR1 MNHEY and CDR2 SMNVEV (reference sequence). The CDR3 spans 14 residues. CDR3 nucleotides: TGTGCCAGCAACGATGGACAGCGAGACTATGGCTACACCTTC. This gives the protein CASNDGQRDYGYTF.

The V and J genes are TRBV9 and TRBJ2-5; D gene ambiguous. Germline V gives CDR1 SGDLS, CDR2 YYNGEE. The CDR3 has 11 residues. Between the trimmed V and J ends, which lost 0 bases and 7 bases, there was a span of 4 bases. The CDR3 loop is CASSVGGTQYF. In DNA, the CDR3 is TGTGCCAGCAGCGTAGGCGGGACCCAGTACTTC.

V is TRBV6-6 and J is TRBJ2-1; 8 positions match TRBD2. The CDR3 loop spans 16 amino acids. After removal of 6 bases from V and 5 bases from J, the junction contained 12 bases not matched to a gene. The germline V gene encodes CDR1 MNHNY and CDR2 SVGAGI (reference sequence). The CDR3, as DNA: TGTGCCAGCAGCCTCCCCGGAGCGGGGGTAGACAATGAGCAGTTCTTC. This codes for CASSLPGAGVDNEQFF.

This clone occurred once. The CDR3 region has the DNA TGTGCCAGAACAGGGGAGAACACCATATATTTT. It translates to CARTGENTIYF. The chain recombines TRBV19 with TRBJ1-3, with 7 bases that match TRBD1. The germline gives CDR1 LNHDA, CDR2 SQIVND (reference sequence). V was clipped by 9 bases and J by 7 bases; unmatched bases: 3. The CDR3 length is 11 residues.

V usage is TRBV19 and J usage is TRBJ1-2; TRBD1 matches 9 bases. The CDR3 extends over 15 amino acids. The trim removed 9 bases at V and 3 bases at J, leaving 11 bases unmatched. CDR1 is LNHDA and CDR2 is SQIVND in the germline V gene (reference sequence). The CDR3 sequence: CASPPGDRAYYGYTF. The CDR3 DNA is TGTGCCAGCCCCCCGGGGGACAGGGCCTACTATGGCTACACCTTC.

This CDR3 reads CASSQEGGWNYGYTF. CDR3 coding DNA: TGCGCCAGCAGCCAAGAAGGCGGCTGGAACTATGGCTACACCTTC. The chain combines TRBV4-3 with TRBJ1-2; D gene unclear. This CDR3 comprises 15 residues. CDR1 LGHNA and CDR2 YSLEER come from the germline V gene. The V end lost 0 bases, the J end lost 2 bases, and 10 bases lay between the germline ends.

This clone appeared a single time. This rearrangement joins TRBV19 to TRBJ2-1; 12 bases map to TRBD2. With V trimmed by 5 bases and J by 8 bases, 7 bases remained unmatched. This CDR3 has 15 residues. Germline V gene sequence: CDR1 LNHDA, CDR2 SQIVND (reference sequence). CDR3: CASSPRTSGDYEQFF. Here the CDR3 DNA reads TGTGCCAGTAGTCCGCGGACTAGCGGGGACTATGAGCAGTTCTTC.

DNA of the CDR3: TGTGCCAGCAGCCTCGGGACTAGCGGGGGGGAGACCCAGTACTTC. Translated, it gives CASSLGTSGGETQYF. This chain uses TRBV7-6 with TRBJ2-5; 15 bases fit TRBD2. This CDR3 has 15 residues. In germline, CDR1 is SGHVS, CDR2 FNYEAQ. The V segment lost 5 bases and the J segment 5 bases; nucleotides outside the gene matches: 3.

The genes are TRBV2 and TRBJ1-1, with a tentative D call TRBD1 (5 bases). Per the germline V gene, CDR1 is SNHLY and CDR2 is FYNNEI. The CDR3 spans 17 residues. Trimming left V 2 bases short and J 0 bases short, with 16 bases between. CDR3 protein: CASSESNWGRVNTEAFF. CDR3 bases: TGTGCCAGCAGTGAATCGAATTGGGGCAGAGTGAACACTGAAGCTTTCTTT.